The T cell receptor beta chain under discussion was sequenced for a study of cytomegalovirus exposure and HLA in healthy donors. Notes on the study in general: Within the data, a cluster of highly shared sequence variants was likely a sequencing artifact. Some V segments, including TRBV6-2 and TRBV6-3, were excluded as indistinguishable.

The PCR had 60 Vbeta and 13 Jbeta primers. Assay: immunoSEQ multiplex PCR; the TCRdb copy retains only in-frame clones and omits some. This sample yields fewer than 350,000 clones, of which over 85% are seen a single time; around 2.1% belongs to the top ten. This cohort consisted of healthy bone marrow donors. Donors likely had unrecorded immune exposures despite being nominally healthy when sampled. Notes on this clone: Its matching antigen is unknown.

With V trimmed by 8 bases and J by 2 bases, 5 bases remained unmatched. The CDR3 runs 13 residues. The germline CDR1 and CDR2 sequences are MNHEY and SVGAGI. The sequence came from a woman aged 18-35 years in good health and CMV-seronegative. Sequencing was done on a sample of PBMCs. This sequence joins TRBV6-5 and TRBJ1-1, with 7 positions matching TRBD1. CDR3 in DNA: TGTGCCAGCCGAGGGACAGAAAACACTGAAGCTTTCTTT. Translating it yields CASRGTENTEAFF.